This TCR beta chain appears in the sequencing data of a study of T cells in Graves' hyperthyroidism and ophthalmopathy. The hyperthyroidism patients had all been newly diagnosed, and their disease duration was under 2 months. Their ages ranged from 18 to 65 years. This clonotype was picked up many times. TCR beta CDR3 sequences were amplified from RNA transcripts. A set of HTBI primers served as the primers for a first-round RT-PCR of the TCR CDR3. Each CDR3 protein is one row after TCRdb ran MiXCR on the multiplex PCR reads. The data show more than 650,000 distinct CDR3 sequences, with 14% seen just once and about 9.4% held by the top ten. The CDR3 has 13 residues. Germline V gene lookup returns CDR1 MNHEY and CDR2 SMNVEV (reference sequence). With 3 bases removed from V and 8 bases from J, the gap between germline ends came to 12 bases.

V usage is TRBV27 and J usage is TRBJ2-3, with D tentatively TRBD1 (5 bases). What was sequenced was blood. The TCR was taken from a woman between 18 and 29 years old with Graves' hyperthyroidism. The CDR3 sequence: CASSFTVQGTQYF. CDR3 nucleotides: TGTGCCAGCAGTTTTACCGTTCAGGGTACGCAGTATTTT.